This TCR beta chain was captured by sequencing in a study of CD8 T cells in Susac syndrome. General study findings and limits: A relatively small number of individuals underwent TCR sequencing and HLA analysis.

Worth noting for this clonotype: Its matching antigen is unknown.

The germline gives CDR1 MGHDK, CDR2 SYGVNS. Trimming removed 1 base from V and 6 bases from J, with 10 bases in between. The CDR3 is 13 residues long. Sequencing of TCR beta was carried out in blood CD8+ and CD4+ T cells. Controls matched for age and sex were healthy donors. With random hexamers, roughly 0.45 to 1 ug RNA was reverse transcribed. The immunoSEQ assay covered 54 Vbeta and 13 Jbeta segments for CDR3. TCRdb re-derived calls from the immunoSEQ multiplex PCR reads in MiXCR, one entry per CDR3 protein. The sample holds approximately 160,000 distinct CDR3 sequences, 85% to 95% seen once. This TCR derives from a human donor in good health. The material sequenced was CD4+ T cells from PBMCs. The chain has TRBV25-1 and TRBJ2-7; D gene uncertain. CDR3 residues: CASSEFQVLEQYF. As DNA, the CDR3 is TGTGCCAGCAGTGAATTCCAGGTCCTCGAGCAGTACTTC.